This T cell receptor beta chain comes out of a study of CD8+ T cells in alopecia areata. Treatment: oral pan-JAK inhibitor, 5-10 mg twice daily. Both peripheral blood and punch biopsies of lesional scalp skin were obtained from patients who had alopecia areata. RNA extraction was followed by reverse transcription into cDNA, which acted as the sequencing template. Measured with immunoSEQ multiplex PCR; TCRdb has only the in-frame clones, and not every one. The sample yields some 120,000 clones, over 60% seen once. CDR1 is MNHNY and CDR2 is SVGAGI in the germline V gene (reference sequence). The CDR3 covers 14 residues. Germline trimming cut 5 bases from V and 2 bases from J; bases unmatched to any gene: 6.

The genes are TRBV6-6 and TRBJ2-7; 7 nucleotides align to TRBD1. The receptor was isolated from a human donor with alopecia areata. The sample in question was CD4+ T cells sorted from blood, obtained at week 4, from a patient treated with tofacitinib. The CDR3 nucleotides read TGTGCCAGCAGTCCCCCGGGACAGACCTACGAGCAGTACTTC. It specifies CASSPPGQTYEQYF.